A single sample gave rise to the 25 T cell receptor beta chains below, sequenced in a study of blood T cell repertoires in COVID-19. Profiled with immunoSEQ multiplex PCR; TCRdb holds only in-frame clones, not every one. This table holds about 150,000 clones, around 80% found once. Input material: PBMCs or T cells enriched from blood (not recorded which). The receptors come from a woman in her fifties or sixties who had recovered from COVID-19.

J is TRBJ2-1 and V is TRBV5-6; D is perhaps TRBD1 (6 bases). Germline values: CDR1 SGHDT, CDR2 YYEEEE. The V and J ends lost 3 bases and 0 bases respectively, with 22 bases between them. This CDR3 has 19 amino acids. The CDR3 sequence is CASSYPGTYQGTSYNEQFF. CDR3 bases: TGTGCCAGCAGCTACCCAGGAACATATCAGGGGACCTCCTACAATGAGCAGTTCTTC.

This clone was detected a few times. The CDR3 reads CASSSSGTLRYGYTF. The CDR3 DNA reads as TGTGCCAGTAGTAGCTCCGGGACTCTCCGATATGGCTACACCTTC. This chain links TRBV19 with TRBJ1-2; tentatively, D is TRBD1 (5 bases). Germline V gene sequence: CDR1 LNHDA, CDR2 SQIVND (reference sequence). The CDR3 is 15 amino acids. V lost 4 bases and J 5 bases, leaving 17 bases between the germline ends.

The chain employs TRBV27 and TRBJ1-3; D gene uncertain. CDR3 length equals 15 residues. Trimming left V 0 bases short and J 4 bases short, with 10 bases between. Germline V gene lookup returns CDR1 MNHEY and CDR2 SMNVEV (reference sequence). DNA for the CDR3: TGTGCCAGCAGTTTATCGCCGCCGAGGGGAAACACCATATATTTT. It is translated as CASSLSPPRGNTIYF.

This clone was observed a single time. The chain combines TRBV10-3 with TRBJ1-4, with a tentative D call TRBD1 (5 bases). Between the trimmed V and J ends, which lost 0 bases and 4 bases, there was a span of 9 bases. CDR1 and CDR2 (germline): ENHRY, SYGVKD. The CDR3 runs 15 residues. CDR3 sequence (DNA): TGTGCCATCAGTGAGTCCGGGGGGAATAATGAAAAACTGTTTTTT. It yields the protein CAISESGGNNEKLFF.

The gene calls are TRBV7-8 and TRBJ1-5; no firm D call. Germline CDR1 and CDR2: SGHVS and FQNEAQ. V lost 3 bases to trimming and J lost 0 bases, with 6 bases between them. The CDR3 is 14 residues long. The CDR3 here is CASSFTNSNQPQHF. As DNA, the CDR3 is TGTGCCAGCAGCTTCACTAATAGCAATCAGCCCCAGCATTTT.

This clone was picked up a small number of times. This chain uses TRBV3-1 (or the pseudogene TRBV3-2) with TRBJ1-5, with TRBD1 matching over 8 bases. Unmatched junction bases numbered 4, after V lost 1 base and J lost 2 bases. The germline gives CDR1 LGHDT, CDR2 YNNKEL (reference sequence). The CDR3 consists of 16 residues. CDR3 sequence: CASSQGTGRRNQPQHF. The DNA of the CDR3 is TGTGCCAGCAGCCAAGGGACAGGGCGGCGCAATCAGCCCCAGCATTTT.

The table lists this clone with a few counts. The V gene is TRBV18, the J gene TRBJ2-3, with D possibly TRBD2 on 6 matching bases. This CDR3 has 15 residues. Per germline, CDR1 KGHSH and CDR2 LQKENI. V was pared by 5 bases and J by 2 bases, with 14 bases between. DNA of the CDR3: TGTGCCAGCTCAGACTGGGGACTTACCACAGATACGCAGTATTTT. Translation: CASSDWGLTTDTQYF. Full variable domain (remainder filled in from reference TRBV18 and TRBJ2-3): NAGVMQNPRHLVRRRGQEARLRCSPMKGHSHVYWYRQLPEEGLKFMVYLQKENIIDESGMPKERFSAEFPKEGPSILRIQQVVRGDSAAYFCASSDWGLTTDTQYFGPGTRLTVL.

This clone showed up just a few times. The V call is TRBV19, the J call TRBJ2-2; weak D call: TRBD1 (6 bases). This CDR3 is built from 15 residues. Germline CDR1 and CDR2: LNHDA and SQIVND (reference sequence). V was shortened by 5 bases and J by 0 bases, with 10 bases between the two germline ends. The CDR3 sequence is CASSPRQANTGELFF. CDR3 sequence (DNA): TGTGCCAGTAGTCCTCGACAGGCGAACACCGGGGAGCTGTTTTTT.

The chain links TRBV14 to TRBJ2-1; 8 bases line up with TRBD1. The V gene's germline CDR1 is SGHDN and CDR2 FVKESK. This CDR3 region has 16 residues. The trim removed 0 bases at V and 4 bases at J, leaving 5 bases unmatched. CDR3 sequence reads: CASSQDWDRLYNEQFF. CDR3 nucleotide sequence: TGTGCCAGCAGCCAAGACTGGGACAGGCTTTACAATGAGCAGTTCTTC.

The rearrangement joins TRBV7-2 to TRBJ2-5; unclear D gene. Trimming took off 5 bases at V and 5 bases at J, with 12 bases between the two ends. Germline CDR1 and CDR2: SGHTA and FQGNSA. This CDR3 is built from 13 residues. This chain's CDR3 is CASSLRFRETQYF. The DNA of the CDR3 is TGTGCCAGCAGCCTGCGGTTTCGGGAGACCCAGTACTTC.

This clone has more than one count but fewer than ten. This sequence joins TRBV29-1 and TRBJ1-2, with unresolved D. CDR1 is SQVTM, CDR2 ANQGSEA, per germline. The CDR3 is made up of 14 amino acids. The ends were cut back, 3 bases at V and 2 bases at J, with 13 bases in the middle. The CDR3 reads CSVDKHGDNYGYTF. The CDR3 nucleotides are TGCAGCGTTGATAAACATGGAGACAACTATGGCTACACCTTC. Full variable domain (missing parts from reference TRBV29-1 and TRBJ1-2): SAVISQKPSRDICQRGTSLTIQCQVDSQVTMMFWYRQQPGQSLTLIATANQGSEATYESGFVIDKFPISRPNLTFSTLTVSNMSPEDSSIYLCSVDKHGDNYGYTFGSGTRLTVV.

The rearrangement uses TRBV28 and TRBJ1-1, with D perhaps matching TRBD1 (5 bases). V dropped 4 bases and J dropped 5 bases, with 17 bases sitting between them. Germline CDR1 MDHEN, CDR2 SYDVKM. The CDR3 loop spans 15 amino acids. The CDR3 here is CASSSRNRLRTEAFF. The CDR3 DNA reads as TGTGCCAGCAGTTCCAGAAACAGGCTGAGGACTGAAGCTTTCTTT.

CDR3 in amino acids: CASSWIGAEAFF. CDR3 nucleotides: TGTGCCAGCAGCTGGATAGGGGCTGAAGCTTTCTTT. The chain links TRBV7-9 to TRBJ1-1; D is possibly TRBD1 (5 bases). Germline-derived CDR1 and CDR2 are SEHNR and FQNEAQ (reference sequence). This CDR3 is 12 amino acids long. Trimming removed 4 bases at V and 6 bases at J, with 9 bases between.

CDR3 amino acids: CASSFEGGDSPLHF. The CDR3, as DNA: TGTGCCAGCAGCTTCGAAGGAGGGGATTCACCCCTCCACTTT. V and J are TRBV2 and TRBJ1-6; D is possibly TRBD1 (5 bases). The CDR3 totals 14 residues. Trimming stripped 6 bases from V and 8 bases from J, with 14 bases between. In germline, CDR1 is SNHLY, CDR2 FYNNEI.

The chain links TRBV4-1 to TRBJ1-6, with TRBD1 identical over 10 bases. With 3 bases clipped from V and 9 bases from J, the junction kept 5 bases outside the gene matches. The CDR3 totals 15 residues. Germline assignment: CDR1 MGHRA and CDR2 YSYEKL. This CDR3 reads CASSHPGQGFSPLHF. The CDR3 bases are TGCGCCAGCAGCCACCCGGGACAGGGGTTTTCACCCCTCCACTTT.

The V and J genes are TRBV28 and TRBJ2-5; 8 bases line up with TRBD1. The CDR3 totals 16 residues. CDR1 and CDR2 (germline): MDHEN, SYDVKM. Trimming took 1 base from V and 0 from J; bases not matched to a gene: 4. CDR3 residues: CASSLSRGPDQETQYF. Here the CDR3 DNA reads TGTGCCAGCAGTTTATCCAGGGGGCCGGACCAAGAGACCCAGTACTTC.

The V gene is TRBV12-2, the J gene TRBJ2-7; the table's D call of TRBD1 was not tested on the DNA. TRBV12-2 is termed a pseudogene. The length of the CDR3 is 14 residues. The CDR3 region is CASRLATGDYEQYF. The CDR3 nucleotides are TGTGCAAGTCGCTTAGCTACAGGGGACTACGAGCAGTACTTC.

Here the CDR3 reads CASTLAGGLTGELFF. CDR3 sequence (DNA): TGTGCCAGCACCCTTGCGGGGGGGTTGACCGGGGAGCTGTTTTTT. The V and J genes are TRBV6-6 and TRBJ2-2, with 9 nucleotides matching TRBD2. The CDR3 is 15 amino acids. V dropped 7 bases and J dropped 5; count of bases not matched to a gene: 8. Germline CDR1 is MNHNY and CDR2 is SVGAGI (reference sequence).

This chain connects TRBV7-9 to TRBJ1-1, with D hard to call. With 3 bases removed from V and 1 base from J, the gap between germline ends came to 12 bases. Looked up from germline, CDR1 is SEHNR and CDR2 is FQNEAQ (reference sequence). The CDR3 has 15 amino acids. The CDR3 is CASSFLRDGNTEAFF. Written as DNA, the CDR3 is TGTGCCAGCAGCTTCCTTCGAGATGGGAACACTGAAGCTTTCTTT.

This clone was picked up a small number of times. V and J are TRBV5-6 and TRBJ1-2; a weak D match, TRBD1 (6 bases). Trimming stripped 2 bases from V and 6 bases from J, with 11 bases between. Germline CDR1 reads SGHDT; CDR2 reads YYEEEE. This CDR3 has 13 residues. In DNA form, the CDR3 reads TGTGCCAGCAGCTTTTGGACAGTGGATGGCTACACCTTC. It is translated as CASSFWTVDGYTF.

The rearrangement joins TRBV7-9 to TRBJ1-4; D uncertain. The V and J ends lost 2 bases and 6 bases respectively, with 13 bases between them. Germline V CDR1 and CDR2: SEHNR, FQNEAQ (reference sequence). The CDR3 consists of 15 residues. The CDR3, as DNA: TGTGCCAGCAGCTTAATCGGGTCACGCGATGAAAAACTGTTTTTT. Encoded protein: CASSLIGSRDEKLFF.

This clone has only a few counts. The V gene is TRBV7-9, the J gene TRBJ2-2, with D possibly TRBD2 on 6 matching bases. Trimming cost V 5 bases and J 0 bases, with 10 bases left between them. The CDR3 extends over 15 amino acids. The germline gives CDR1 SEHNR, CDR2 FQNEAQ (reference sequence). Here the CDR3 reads CASSPGTANTGELFF. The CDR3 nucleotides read TGTGCCAGCAGCCCAGGGACTGCGAACACCGGGGAGCTGTTTTTT.

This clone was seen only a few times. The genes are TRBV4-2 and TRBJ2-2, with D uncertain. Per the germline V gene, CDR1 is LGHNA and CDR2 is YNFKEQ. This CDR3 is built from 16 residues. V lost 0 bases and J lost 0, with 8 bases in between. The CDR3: CASSQDVGPNTGELFF. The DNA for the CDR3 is TGTGCCAGCAGCCAAGATGTGGGCCCGAACACCGGGGAGCTGTTTTTT.

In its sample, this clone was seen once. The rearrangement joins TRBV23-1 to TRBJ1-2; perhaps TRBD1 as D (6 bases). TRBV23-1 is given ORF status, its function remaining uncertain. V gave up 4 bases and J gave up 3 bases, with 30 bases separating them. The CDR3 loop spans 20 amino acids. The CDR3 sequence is CASSPRPLGHGWGWDYGYTF. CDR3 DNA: TGCGCCAGCAGTCCGCGTCCTTTGGGACATGGGTGGGGTTGGGACTATGGCTACACCTTC.

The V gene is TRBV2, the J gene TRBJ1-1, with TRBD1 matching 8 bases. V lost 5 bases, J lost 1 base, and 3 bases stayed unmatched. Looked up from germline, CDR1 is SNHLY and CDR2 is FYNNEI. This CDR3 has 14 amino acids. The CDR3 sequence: CASSPTGENTEAFF. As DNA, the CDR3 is TGTGCCAGCAGTCCGACAGGGGAGAACACTGAAGCTTTCTTT.